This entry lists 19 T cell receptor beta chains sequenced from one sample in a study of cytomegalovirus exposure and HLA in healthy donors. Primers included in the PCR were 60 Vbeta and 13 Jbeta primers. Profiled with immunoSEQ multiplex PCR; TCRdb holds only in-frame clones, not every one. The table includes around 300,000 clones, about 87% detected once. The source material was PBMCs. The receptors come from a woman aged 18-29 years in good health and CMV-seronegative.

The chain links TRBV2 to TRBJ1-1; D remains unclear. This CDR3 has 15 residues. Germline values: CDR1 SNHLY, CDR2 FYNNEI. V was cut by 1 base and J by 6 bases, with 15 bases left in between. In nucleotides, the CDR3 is TGTGCCAGCAGTGAAGGCCTTTCACGAGGCTCTGAAGCTTTCTTT. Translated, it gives CASSEGLSRGSEAFF.

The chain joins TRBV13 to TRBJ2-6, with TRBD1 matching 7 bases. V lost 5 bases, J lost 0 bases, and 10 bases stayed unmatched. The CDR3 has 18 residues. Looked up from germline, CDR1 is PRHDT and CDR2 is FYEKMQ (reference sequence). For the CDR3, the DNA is TGTGCCAGCAGCCAGCCGGGACAGCGACTCTCTGGGGCCAACGTCCTGACTTTC. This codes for CASSQPGQRLSGANVLTF.

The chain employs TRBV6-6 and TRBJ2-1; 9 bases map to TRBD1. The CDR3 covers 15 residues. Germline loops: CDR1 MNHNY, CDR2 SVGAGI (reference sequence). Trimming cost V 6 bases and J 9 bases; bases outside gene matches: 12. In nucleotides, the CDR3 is TGTGCCAGCAGAACCCCCGGGACAGGGTTGAGTGAGCAGTTCTTC. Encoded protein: CASRTPGTGLSEQFF.

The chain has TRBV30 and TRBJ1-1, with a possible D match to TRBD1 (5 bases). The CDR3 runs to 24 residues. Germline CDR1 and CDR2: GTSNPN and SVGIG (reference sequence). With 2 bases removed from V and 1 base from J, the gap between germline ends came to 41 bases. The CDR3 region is CAWSLGKPQGRSGYGPRGNTEAFF. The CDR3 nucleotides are TGTGCCTGGAGTCTAGGTAAACCCCAGGGCAGATCGGGCTACGGACCTAGGGGGAACACTGAAGCTTTCTTT.

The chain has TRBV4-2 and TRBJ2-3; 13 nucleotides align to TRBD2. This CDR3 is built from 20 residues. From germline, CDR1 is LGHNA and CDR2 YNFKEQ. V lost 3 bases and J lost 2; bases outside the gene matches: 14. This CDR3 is CASSHPGPPTSGGATDTQYF. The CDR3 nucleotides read TGTGCCAGCAGCCATCCAGGGCCCCCAACTAGCGGGGGGGCCACAGATACGCAGTATTTT.

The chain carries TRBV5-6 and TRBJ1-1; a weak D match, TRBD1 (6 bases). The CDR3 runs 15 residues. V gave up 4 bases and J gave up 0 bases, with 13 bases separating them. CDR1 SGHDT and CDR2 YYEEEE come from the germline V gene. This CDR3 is CASSRETGMNTEAFF. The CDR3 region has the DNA TGTGCCAGCAGCAGAGAGACAGGTATGAACACTGAAGCTTTCTTT.

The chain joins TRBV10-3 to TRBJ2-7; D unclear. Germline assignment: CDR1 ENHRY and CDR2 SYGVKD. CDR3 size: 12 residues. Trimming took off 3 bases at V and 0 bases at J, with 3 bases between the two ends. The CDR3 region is CAISDNSYEQYF. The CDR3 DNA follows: TGTGCCATCAGTGATAACTCCTACGAGCAGTACTTC.

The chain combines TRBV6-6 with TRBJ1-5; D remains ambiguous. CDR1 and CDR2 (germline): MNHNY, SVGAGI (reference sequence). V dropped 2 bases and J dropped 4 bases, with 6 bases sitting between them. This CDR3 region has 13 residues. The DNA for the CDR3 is TGTGCCAGCAGTTACGGGGAGAATCAGCCCCAGCATTTT. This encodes CASSYGENQPQHF.

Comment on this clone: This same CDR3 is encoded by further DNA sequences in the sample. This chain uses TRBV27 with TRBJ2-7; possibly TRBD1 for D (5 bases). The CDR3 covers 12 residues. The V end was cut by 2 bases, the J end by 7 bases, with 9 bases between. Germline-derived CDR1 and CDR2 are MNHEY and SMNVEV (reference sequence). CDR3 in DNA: TGTGCCAGCAGTTTACTAGGGGCGGAGCAGTACTTC. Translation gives CASSLLGAEQYF.

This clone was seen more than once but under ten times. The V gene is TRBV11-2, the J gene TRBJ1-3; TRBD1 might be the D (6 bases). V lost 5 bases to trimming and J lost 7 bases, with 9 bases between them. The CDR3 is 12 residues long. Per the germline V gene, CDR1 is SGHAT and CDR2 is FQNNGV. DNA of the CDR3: TGTGCCAGCAGCCAGGGGCTCAACACCATATATTTT. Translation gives CASSQGLNTIYF.

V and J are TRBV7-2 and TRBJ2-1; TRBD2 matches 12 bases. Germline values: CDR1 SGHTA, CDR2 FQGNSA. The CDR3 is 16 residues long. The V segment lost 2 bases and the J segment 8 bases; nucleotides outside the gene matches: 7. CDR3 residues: CASSLIPLAGGYEQFF. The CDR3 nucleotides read TGTGCCAGCAGCTTAATCCCGCTAGCGGGGGGGTATGAGCAGTTCTTC.

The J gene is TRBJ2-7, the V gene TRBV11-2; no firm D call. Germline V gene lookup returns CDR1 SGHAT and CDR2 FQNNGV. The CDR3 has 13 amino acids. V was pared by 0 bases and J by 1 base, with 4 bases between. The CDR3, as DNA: TGTGCCAGCAGCTTAGAACAGTCCTACGAGCAGTACTTC. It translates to CASSLEQSYEQYF.

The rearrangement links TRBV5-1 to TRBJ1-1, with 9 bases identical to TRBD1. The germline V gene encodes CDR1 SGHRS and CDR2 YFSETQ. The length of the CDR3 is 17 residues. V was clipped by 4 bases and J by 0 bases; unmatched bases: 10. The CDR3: CASSRDLRTGVNTEAFF. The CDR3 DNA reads TGCGCCAGCAGCCGAGACCTCAGGACAGGGGTGAACACTGAAGCTTTCTTT.

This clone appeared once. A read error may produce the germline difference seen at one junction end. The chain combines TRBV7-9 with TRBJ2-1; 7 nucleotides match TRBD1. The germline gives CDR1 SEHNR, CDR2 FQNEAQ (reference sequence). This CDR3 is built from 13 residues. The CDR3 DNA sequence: TGTGCCAGCAGCTTTCCCCCTCAGACAGGGTTTCTCTTC. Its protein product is CASSFPPQTGFLF.

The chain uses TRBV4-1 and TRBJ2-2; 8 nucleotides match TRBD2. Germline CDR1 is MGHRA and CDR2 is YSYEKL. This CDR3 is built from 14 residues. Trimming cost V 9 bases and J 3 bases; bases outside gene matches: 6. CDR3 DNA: TGCGCCAGTCGGGGGCGGGGGGACACCGGGGAGCTGTTTTTT. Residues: CASRGRGDTGELFF.

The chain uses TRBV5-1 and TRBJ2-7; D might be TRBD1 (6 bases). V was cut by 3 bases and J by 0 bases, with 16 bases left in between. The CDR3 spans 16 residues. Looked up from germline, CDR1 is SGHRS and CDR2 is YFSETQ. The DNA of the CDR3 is TGCGCCAGCAGCTCAGAGGGGGTCCCTAGCTCCTACGAGCAGTACTTC. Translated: CASSSEGVPSSYEQYF.

CDR3 DNA sequence: TGTGCCAGTCAGCAGGGGCTGCGGCTCGCTAGGGGCTACACCTTC. Translating it yields CASQQGLRLARGYTF. The chain uses TRBV2 and TRBJ1-2; maybe TRBD1 (6 bases). CDR3 length: 15 residues. Looked up from germline, CDR1 is SNHLY and CDR2 is FYNNEI. The V gene lost 9 bases and the J gene lost 8 bases, with 25 bases spanning the gap.

Here the CDR3 reads CASRDDVGEVGGLYNYF. For the CDR3, the DNA is TGCGCCAGCAGGGACGACGTTGGGGAGGTTGGAGGGCTCTATAACTACTTC. The chain links TRBV5-1 to TRBJ2-7; D is perhaps TRBD2 (6 bases). The germline V gene has CDR1 SGHRS and CDR2 YFSETQ. V was shortened by 5 bases and J by 13 bases, with 34 bases between the two germline ends. The CDR3 is made up of 17 amino acids. The whole variable domain, filled in from reference TRBV5-1 and TRBJ2-7, reads KAGVTQTPRYLIKTRGQQVTLSCSPISGHRSVSWYQQTPGQGLQFLFEYFSETQRNKGNFPGRFSGRQFSNSRSEMNVSTLELGDSALYLCASRDDVGEVGGLYNYFGPGTRLTVT.

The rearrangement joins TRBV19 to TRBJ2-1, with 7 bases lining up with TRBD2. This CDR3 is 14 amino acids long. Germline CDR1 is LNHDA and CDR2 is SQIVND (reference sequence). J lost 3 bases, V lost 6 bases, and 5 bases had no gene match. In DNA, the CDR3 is TGTGCCAGTAGGCGCGGGGGAAACTACAATGAGCAGTTCTTC. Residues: CASRRGGNYNEQFF.